The TCR beta chain described here comes from a study of cytomegalovirus exposure and HLA in healthy donors. Amplification used 60 Vbeta primers and 13 Jbeta primers. Produced via immunoSEQ multiplex PCR; TCRdb's table is partial and in-frame only. The sample records fewer than 200,000 clones, about 79% being singletons. Germline V lookup: CDR1 SQVTM, CDR2 ANQGSEA. This CDR3 comprises 15 residues. Turning to this clone: At one end, the junction sequence differs from germline, possibly due to a read error.

Sequencing was done on a sample of PBMCs. This TCR derives from a female donor in good health and CMV-seronegative. This chain joins TRBV29-1 and TRBJ2-6, with D perhaps TRBD2 (6 bases). The CDR3 region is CSVGSPPGGANGLTF. CDR3 nucleotides: TGCAGCGTTGGTTCTCCCCCAGGAGGGGCCAACGGCCTGACTTTC.